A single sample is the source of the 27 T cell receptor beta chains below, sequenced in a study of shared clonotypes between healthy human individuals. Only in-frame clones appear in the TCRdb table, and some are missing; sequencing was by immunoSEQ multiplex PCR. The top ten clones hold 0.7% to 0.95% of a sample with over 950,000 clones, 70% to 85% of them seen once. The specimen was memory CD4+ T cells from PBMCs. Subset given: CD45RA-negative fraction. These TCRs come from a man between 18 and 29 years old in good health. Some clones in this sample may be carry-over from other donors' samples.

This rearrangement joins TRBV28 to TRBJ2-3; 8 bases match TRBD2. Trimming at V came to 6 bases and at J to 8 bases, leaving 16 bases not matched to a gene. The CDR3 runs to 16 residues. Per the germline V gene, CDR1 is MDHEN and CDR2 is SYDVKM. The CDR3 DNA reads TGTGCCAGCAGCCCTACGGGACTAGTGGCCAGGGGTACGCAGTATTTT. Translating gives CASSPTGLVARGTQYF.

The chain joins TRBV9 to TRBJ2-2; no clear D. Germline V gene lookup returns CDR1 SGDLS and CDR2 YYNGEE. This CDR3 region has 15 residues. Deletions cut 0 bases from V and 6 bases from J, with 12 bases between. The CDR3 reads CASSVGPDLAGELFF. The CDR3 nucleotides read TGTGCCAGCAGCGTAGGGCCGGATTTGGCCGGGGAGCTGTTTTTT.

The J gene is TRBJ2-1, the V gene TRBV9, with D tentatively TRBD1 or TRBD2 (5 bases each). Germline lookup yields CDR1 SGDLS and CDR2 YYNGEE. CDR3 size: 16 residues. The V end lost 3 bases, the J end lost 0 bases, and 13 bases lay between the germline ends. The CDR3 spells CASSANPGLSYNEQFF. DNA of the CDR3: TGTGCCAGCAGCGCAAATCCGGGGCTCTCCTACAATGAGCAGTTCTTC.

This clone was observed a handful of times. As DNA, the CDR3 is TGTGCCAGCAGCGAACTTCGGTTTGGTCACACTGAAGCTTTCTTT. Encoded protein: CASSELRFGHTEAFF. The V gene is TRBV7-8, the J gene TRBJ1-1; no definite D call. Germline assignment: CDR1 SGHVS and CDR2 FQNEAQ. Trimming took 5 bases from V and 3 from J, leaving 16 bases between them. The CDR3 is made up of 15 amino acids.

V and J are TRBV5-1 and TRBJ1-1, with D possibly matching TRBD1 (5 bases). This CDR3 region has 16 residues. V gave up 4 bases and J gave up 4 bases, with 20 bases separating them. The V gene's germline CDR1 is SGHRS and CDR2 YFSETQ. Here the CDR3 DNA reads TGCGCCAGCAGCCCCGGGGTCGGTGGGGGGTCCACTGAAGCTTTCTTT. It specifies CASSPGVGGGSTEAFF.

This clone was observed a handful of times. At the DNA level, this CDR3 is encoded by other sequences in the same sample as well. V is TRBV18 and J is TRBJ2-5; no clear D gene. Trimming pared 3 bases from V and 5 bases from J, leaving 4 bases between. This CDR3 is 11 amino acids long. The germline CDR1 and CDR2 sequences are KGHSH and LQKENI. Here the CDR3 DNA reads TGTGCCAGCTCACCCGGGGAGACCCAGTACTTC. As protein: CASSPGETQYF.

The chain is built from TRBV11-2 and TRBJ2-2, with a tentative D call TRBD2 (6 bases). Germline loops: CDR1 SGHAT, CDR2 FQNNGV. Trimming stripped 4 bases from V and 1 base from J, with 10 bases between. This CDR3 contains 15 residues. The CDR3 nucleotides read TGTGCCAGCAGCTCCCCGGGGGTGAACACCGGGGAGCTGTTTTTT. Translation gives CASSSPGVNTGELFF.

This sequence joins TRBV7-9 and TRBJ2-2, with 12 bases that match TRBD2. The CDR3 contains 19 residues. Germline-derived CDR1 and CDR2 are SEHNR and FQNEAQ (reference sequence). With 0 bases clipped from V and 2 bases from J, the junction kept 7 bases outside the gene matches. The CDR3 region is CASSLAPGLAGLNTGELFF. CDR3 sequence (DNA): TGTGCCAGCAGCTTAGCTCCGGGACTAGCGGGCCTTAACACCGGGGAGCTGTTTTTT.

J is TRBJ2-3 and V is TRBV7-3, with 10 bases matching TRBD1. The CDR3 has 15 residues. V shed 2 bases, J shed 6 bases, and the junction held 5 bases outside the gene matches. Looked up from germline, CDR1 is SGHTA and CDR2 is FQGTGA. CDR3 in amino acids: CASSLVGTGVDTQYF. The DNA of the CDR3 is TGTGCCAGCAGCTTAGTCGGGACAGGGGTGGATACGCAGTATTTT.

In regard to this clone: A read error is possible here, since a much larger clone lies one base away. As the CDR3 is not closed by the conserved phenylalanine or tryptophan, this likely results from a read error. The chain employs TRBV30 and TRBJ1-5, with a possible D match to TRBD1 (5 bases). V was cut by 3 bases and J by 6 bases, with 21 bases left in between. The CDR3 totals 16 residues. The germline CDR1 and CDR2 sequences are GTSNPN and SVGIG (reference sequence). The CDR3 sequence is CAWSRYIGERGQPQHS. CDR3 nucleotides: TGTGCCTGGAGCCGTTATATTGGGGAAAGGGGTCAGCCCCAGCATTCT.

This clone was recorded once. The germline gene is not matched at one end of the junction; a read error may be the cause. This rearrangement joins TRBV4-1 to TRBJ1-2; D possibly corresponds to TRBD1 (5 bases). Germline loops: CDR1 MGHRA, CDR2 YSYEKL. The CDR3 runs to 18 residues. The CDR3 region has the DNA TGCGCCAGCGGCCACAGAAGAGGAGACAGATCAACTAACTATGGCTACACCTTC. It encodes CASGHRRGDRSTNYGYTF.

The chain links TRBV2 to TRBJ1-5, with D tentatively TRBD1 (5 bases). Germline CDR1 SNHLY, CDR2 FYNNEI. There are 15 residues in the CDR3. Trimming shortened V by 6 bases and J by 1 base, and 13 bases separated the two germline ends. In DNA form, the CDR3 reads TGTGCCAGCAGATCCAGTAGGGGAAGCAATCAGCCCCAGCATTTT. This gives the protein CASRSSRGSNQPQHF.

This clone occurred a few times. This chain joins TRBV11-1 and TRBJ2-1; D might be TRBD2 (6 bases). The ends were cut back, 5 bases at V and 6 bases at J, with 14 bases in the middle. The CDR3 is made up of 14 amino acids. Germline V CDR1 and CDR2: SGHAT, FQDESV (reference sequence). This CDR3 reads CASSPETRGNEQFF. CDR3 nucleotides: TGTGCCAGCAGCCCCGAGACTAGGGGCAATGAGCAGTTCTTC.

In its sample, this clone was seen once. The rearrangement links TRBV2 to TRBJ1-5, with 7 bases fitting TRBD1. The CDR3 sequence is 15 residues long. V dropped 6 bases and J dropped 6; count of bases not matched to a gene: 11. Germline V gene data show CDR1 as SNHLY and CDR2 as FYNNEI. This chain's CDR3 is CASRRQGPSFQPQHF. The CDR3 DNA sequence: TGTGCCAGCAGAAGACAGGGTCCTTCCTTTCAGCCCCAGCATTTT.

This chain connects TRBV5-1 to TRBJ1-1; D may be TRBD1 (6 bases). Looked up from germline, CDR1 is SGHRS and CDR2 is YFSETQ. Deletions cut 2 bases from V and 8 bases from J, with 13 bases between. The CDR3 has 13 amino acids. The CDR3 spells CASSFLTGKEAFF. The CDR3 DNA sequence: TGCGCCAGCAGCTTCCTGACAGGAAAGGAAGCTTTCTTT.

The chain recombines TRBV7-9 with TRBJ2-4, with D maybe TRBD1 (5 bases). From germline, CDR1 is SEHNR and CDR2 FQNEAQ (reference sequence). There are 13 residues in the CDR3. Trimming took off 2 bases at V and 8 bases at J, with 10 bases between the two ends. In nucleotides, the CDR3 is TGTGCCAGCAGCTTATTGATGGGGCACATTCAGTACTTC. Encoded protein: CASSLLMGHIQYF.

The DNA of the CDR3 is TGTGCCAGCCGTACCTTTAGGGGGTCGGGCACTGAAGCTTTCTTT. Its protein product is CASRTFRGSGTEAFF. The chain uses TRBV7-9 and TRBJ1-1; tentative D call: TRBD1 (6 bases). V lost 8 bases, J lost 4 bases, and 20 bases lay in between. This CDR3 spans 15 amino acids. The germline V gene has CDR1 SEHNR and CDR2 FQNEAQ (reference sequence).

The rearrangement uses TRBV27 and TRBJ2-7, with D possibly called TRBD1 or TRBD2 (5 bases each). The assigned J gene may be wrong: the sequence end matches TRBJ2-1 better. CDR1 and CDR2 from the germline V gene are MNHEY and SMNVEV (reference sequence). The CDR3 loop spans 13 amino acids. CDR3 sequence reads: CASTGSSYNEQFF. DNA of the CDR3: TGTGCCAGCACAGGGAGCTCCTACAATGAGCAGTTCTTC.

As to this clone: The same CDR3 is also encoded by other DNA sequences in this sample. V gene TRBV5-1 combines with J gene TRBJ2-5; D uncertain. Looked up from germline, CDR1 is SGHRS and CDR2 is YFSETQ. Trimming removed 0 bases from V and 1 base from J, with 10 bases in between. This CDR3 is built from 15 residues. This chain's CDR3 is CASSLGAGSQETQYF. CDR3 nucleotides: TGCGCCAGCAGCTTGGGTGCAGGAAGCCAAGAGACCCAGTACTTC.

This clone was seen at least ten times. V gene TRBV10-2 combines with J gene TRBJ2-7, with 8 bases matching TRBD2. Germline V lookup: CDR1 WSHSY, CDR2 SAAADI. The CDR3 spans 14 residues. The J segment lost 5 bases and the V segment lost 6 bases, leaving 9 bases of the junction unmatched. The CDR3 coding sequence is TGCGCCAGCAGCGGTCTAGCGGGCGTCCACGAGCAGTACTTC. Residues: CASSGLAGVHEQYF.

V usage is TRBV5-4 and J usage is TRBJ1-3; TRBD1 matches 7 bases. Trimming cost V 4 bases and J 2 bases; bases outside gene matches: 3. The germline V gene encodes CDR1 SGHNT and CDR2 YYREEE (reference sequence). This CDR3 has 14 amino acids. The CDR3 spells CASSQDRTGNTIYF. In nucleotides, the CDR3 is TGTGCCAGCAGCCAGGACAGGACTGGAAACACCATATATTTT.

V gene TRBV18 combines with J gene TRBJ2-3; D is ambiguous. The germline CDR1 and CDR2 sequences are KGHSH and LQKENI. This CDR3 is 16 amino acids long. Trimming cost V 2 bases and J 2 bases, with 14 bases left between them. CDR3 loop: CASSPYPDAVTDTQYF. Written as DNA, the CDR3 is TGTGCCAGCTCACCATACCCGGACGCCGTCACAGATACGCAGTATTTT.

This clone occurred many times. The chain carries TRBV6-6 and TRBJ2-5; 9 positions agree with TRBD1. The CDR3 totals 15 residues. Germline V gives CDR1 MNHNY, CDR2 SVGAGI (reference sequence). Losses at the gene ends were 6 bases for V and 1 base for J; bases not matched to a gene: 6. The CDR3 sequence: CASRLGQGSQETQYF. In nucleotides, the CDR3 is TGTGCCAGCAGGCTAGGACAGGGGAGCCAAGAGACCCAGTACTTC.

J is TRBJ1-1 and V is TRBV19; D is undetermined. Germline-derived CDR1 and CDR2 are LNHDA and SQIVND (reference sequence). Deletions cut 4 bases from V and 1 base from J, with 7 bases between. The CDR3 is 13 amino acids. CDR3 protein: CASSNTKNTEAFF. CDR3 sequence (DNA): TGTGCCAGTAGTAACACTAAGAACACTGAAGCTTTCTTT.

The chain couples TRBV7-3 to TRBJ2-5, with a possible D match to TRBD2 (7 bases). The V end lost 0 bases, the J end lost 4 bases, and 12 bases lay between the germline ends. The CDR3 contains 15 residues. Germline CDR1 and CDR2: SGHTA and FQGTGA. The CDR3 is CASSLTPGGGETQYF. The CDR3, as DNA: TGTGCCAGCAGCTTAACCCCGGGGGGCGGAGAGACCCAGTACTTC.

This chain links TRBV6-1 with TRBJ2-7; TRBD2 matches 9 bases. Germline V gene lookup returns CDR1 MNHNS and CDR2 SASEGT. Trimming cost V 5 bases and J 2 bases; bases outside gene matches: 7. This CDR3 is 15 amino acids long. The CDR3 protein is CASSPGASGTYEQYF. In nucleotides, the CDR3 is TGTGCCAGCAGTCCGGGGGCTAGCGGGACCTACGAGCAGTACTTC.

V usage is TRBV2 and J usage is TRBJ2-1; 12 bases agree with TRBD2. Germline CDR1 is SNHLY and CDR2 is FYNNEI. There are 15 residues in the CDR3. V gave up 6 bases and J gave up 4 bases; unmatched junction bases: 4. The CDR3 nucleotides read TGTGCCAGCAGCCCGACTAGCGGGAGTTACAATGAGCAGTTCTTC. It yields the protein CASSPTSGSYNEQFF. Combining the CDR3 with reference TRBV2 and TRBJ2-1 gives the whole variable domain EPEVTQTPSHQVTQMGQEVILRCVPISNHLYFYWYRQILGQKVEFLVSFYNNEISEKSEIFDDQFSVERPDGSNFTLKIRSTKLEDSAMYFCASSPTSGSYNEQFFGPGTRLTVL.